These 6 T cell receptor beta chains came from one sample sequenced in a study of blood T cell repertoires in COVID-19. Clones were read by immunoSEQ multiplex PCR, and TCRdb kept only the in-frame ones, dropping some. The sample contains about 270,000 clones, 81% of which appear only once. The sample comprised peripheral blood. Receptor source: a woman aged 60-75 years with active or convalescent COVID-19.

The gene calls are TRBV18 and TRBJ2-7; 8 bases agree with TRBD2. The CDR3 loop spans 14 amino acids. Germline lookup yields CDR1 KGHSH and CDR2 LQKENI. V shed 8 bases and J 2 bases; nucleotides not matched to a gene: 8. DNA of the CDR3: TGTGCCAGCAGACCCGGGGGGGCAGCCTACGAGCAGTACTTC. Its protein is CASRPGGAAYEQYF.

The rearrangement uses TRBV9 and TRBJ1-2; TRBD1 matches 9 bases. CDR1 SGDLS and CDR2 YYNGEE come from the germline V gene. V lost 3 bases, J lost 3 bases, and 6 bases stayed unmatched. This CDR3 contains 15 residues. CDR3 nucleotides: TGTGCCAGCAGCGCCCCCGGGACAGGGCACTATGGCTACACCTTC. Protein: CASSAPGTGHYGYTF.

The CDR3 loop is CSEITGVTEAFF. CDR3 bases: TGCAGCGAGATAACAGGGGTCACTGAAGCTTTCTTT. The rearrangement joins TRBV29-1 to TRBJ1-1; 7 bases are a match to TRBD1. The trim removed 7 bases at V and 4 bases at J, leaving 6 bases unmatched. The germline V gene has CDR1 SQVTM and CDR2 ANQGSEA. CDR3 length: 12 amino acids.

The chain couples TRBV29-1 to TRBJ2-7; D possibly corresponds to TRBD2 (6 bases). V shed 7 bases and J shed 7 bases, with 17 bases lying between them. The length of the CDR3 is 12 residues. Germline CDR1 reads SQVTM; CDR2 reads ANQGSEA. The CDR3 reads CSAGAGPKEQYF. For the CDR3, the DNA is TGCAGCGCTGGGGCGGGGCCGAAAGAGCAGTACTTC.

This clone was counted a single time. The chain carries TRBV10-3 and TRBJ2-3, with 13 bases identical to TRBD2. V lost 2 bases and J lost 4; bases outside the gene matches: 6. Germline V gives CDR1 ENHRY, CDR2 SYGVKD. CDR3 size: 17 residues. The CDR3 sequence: CAISELGTSGVADTQYF. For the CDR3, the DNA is TGTGCCATCAGTGAGCTTGGGACTAGCGGGGTCGCAGATACGCAGTATTTT.

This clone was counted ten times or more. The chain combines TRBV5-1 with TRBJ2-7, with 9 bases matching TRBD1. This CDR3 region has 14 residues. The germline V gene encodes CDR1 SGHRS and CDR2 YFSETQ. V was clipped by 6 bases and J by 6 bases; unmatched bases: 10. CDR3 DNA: TGCGCCAGCACCTCAACCGGGACAGGGAGCGAGCAGTACTTC. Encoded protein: CASTSTGTGSEQYF.